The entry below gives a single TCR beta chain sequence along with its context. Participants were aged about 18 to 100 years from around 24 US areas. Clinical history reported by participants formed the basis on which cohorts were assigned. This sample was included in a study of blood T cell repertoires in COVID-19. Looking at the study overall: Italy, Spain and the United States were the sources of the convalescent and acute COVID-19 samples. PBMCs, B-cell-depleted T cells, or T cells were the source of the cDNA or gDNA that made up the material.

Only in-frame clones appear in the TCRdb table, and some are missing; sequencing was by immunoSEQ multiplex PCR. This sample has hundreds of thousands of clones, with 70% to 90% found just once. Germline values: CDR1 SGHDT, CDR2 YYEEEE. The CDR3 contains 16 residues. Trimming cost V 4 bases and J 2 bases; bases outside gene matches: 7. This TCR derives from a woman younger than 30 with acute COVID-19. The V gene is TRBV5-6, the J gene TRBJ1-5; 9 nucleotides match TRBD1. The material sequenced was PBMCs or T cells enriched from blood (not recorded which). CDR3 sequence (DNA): TGTGCCAGCAGCGGGCGGACAGGGGACGGCAATCAGCCCCAGCATTTT. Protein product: CASSGRTGDGNQPQHF.